The present T cell receptor beta chain was sequenced within a study of blood T cell repertoires in COVID-19. Germline trimming cut 0 bases from V and 11 bases from J; bases unmatched to any gene: 9. CDR3 length equals 14 residues. The V gene's germline CDR1 is SGHRS and CDR2 YFSETQ. Method: immunoSEQ multiplex PCR; TCRdb's copy keeps in-frame clones and lacks some. Of some 190,000 clones listed, roughly 81% are singletons. The sample taken for sequencing was peripheral blood. The rearrangement joins TRBV5-1 to TRBJ1-1; 8 nucleotides line up with TRBD1. The receptor comes from a woman aged 40 to 50 with COVID-19, enrolled during active disease. CDR3 amino acids: CASSLGPQTGEAFF. The DNA for the CDR3 is TGCGCCAGCAGCTTGGGCCCCCAGACAGGGGAGGCTTTCTTT.